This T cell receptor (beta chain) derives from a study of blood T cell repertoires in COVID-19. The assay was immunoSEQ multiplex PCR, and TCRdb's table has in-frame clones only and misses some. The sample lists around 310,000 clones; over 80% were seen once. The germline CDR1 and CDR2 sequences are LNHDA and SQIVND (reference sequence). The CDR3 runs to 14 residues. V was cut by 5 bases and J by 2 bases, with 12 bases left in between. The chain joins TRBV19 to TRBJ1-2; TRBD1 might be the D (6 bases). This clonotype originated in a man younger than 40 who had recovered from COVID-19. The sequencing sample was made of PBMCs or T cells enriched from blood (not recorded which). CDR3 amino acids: CASSPITGNYGYTF. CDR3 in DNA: TGTGCCAGTAGTCCTATAACAGGGAACTATGGCTACACCTTC.